A single sample gave rise to the 2 T cell receptor beta chains below, sequenced in a study of T cell responses to AZD1222 COVID-19 vaccine. Clones were sequenced by immunoSEQ multiplex PCR, and TCRdb holds only the in-frame ones, with some missing. Of 95,000 to 150,000 clones listed, less than 95% are singletons. This material consisted of peripheral blood, taken on day 0 of AZD1222 vaccination. Every receptor here comes from an adult in good health.

The chain couples TRBV3-1 (or the pseudogene TRBV3-2) to TRBJ2-7, with 7 positions matching TRBD2. This CDR3 comprises 15 residues. V was clipped by 1 base and J by 4 bases; unmatched bases: 7. The germline gives CDR1 LGHDT, CDR2 YNNKEL (reference sequence). The CDR3 nucleotides read TGTGCCAGCAGCCAAGTGGGAGGGGATGGGTACGAGCAGTACTTC. Translated, it gives CASSQVGGDGYEQYF.

This rearrangement joins TRBV7-9 to TRBJ1-1; no firm D call. Trimming took off 9 bases at V and 3 bases at J, with 11 bases between the two ends. Germline V gene lookup returns CDR1 SEHNR and CDR2 FQNEAQ (reference sequence). CDR3 length equals 12 residues. The CDR3 sequence is CASRWRDTEAFF. The CDR3, as DNA: TGTGCCAGTCGCTGGAGGGACACTGAAGCTTTCTTT. Based on the CDR3 plus reference TRBV7-9 and TRBJ1-1, the full variable domain is DTGVSQNPRHKITKRGQNVTFRCDPISEHNRLYWYRQTLGQGPEFLTYFQNEAQLEKSRLLSDRFSAERPKGSFSTLEIQRTEQGDSAMYLCASRWRDTEAFFGQGTRLTVV.